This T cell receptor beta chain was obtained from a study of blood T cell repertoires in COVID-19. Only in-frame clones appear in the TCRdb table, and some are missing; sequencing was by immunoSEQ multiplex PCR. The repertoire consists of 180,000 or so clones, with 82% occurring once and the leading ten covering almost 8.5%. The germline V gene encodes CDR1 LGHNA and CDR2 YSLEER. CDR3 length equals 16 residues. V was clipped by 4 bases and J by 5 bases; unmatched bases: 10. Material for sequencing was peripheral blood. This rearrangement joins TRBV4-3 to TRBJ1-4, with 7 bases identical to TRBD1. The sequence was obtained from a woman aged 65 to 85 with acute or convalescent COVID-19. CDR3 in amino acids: CASSLNPGQTNEKLFF. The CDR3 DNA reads TGCGCCAGCAGCCTCAATCCGGGACAGACGAATGAAAAACTGTTTTTT.